One sample yielded the 23 T cell receptor beta chains listed below, sequenced in a study of shared clonotypes between healthy human individuals. The protocol was immunoSEQ multiplex PCR, while the TCRdb copy is restricted to in-frame clones and leaves out a portion. This sample has about 2.2 million clones, with about 94% found just once. Only CD45RO-negative cells positively selected for CCR7 counted as naive CD8 cells, so terminally differentiated effector memory CD45RA+ cells were excluded. Source material: naive CD8+ T cells from PBMCs. Every receptor here comes from a man younger than 35 in good health. Some clones in this sample may be carry-over from other donors' samples.

The gene calls are TRBV28 and TRBJ2-7; TRBD2 agrees at 13 bases. The germline V gene has CDR1 MDHEN and CDR2 SYDVKM. V trimming: 6 bases; J trimming: 6 bases; junction bases outside the gene matches: 14. The CDR3 loop spans 17 amino acids. CDR3 bases: TGTGCCAGCAGCCCTAGAAGACGGACTAGCGGGAGAAGCGAGCAGTACTTC. Amino acids: CASSPRRRTSGRSEQYF.

The chain is built from TRBV19 and TRBJ1-1; a weak D match, TRBD1 (5 bases). V lost 3 bases and J lost 1, with 12 bases in between. Germline CDR1 reads LNHDA; CDR2 reads SQIVND (reference sequence). The CDR3 totals 15 residues. CDR3 residues: CASSIRAGRNTEAFF. The CDR3 nucleotides read TGTGCCAGTAGTATCAGGGCAGGGAGGAACACTGAAGCTTTCTTT.

For the CDR3, the DNA is TGTGCCAGCAGCGCCCAGGGGGTTAGGAACGAGCAGTACTTC. Amino acid sequence: CASSAQGVRNEQYF. V usage is TRBV9 and J usage is TRBJ2-7; 7 bases line up with TRBD1. This CDR3 comprises 14 residues. In germline, CDR1 is SGDLS, CDR2 YYNGEE. With V trimmed by 3 bases and J by 5 bases, 8 bases remained unmatched.

The J gene is TRBJ1-3, the V gene TRBV27; no firm D call. Germline V gives CDR1 MNHEY, CDR2 SMNVEV (reference sequence). V dropped 2 bases and J dropped 3 bases, with 11 bases sitting between them. The CDR3 is 15 residues long. As DNA, the CDR3 is TGTGCCAGCAGTTTACTTGGCGGGGATGGAAACACCATATATTTT. The encoded protein is CASSLLGGDGNTIYF.

Concerning this clone: At the DNA level, this CDR3 is encoded by other sequences in the same sample as well. V gene TRBV19 combines with J gene TRBJ2-7; D is perhaps TRBD1 or TRBD2 (5 bases each). Germline V gene data show CDR1 as LNHDA and CDR2 as SQIVND (reference sequence). V gave up 3 bases and J gave up 4 bases, with 13 bases separating them. This CDR3 contains 14 residues. In DNA form, the CDR3 reads TGTGCCAGTAGTATTGATGGGGGTCCGTACGAGCAGTACTTC. Protein: CASSIDGGPYEQYF.

To note about this clone: Within the sample, other DNA sequences also encode this same CDR3. V gene TRBV28 combines with J gene TRBJ1-1; D gene ambiguous. Trimming left V 3 bases short and J 8 bases short, with 7 bases between. The CDR3 runs to 11 residues. From germline, CDR1 is MDHEN and CDR2 SYDVKM. The CDR3 DNA follows: TGTGCCAGCAGTTTTGGGATCGAAGCTTTCTTT. This translates into CASSFGIEAFF.

J is TRBJ1-4 and V is TRBV27; no clear D. Germline CDR1 and CDR2: MNHEY and SMNVEV (reference sequence). Trimming stripped 2 bases from V and 0 bases from J, with 16 bases between. The CDR3 is 18 residues long. The CDR3 sequence: CASSLLIRGRPTNEKLFF. CDR3 in DNA: TGTGCCAGCAGTTTACTCATTCGAGGGAGACCAACTAATGAAAAACTGTTTTTT. The entire variable domain, with the rest obtained from reference TRBV27 and TRBJ1-4, is as follows: EAQVTQNPRYLITVTGKKLTVTCSQNMNHEYMSWYRQDPGLGLRQIYYSMNVEVTDKGDVPEGYKVSRKEKRNFPLILESPSPNQTSLYFCASSLLIRGRPTNEKLFFGSGTQLSVL.

The chain carries TRBV2 and TRBJ2-5; TRBD2 agrees at 8 bases. Germline V lookup: CDR1 SNHLY, CDR2 FYNNEI. There are 15 residues in the CDR3. With 4 bases clipped from V and 1 base from J, the junction kept 5 bases outside the gene matches. The CDR3 spells CASSGSGGPQETQYF. CDR3 in DNA: TGTGCCAGCAGTGGGTCGGGAGGGCCCCAAGAGACCCAGTACTTC.

The chain links TRBV6-5 to TRBJ2-5, with a tentative D call TRBD2 (5 bases). V was shortened by 2 bases and J by 5 bases, with 18 bases between the two germline ends. Germline assignment: CDR1 MNHEY and CDR2 SVGAGI. The CDR3 is 16 residues long. CDR3 DNA sequence: TGTGCCAGCAGTTACACCAGAACCCCCGGGAAGGAGACCCAGTACTTC. Protein product: CASSYTRTPGKETQYF.

The J gene is TRBJ1-2, the V gene TRBV10-3, with D uncertain. The V gene's germline CDR1 is ENHRY and CDR2 SYGVKD. The CDR3 is 15 residues long. Trimming cost V 3 bases and J 2 bases, with 13 bases left between them. CDR3 nucleotide sequence: TGTGCCATCAGTGATCTAGCGTGGGTGAACTATGGCTACACCTTC. Translated, it gives CAISDLAWVNYGYTF.

The chain couples TRBV4-2 to TRBJ2-1; 8 bases match TRBD1. The CDR3 is 15 amino acids. CDR1 is LGHNA, CDR2 YNFKEQ, per germline. Losses at the gene ends were 4 bases for V and 8 bases for J; bases not matched to a gene: 10. The CDR3 is CASSPRYRGTDEQFF. CDR3 DNA: TGTGCCAGCAGCCCAAGGTACAGGGGGACGGATGAGCAGTTCTTC.

The chain links TRBV19 to TRBJ2-1, with no clear D. V was clipped by 7 bases and J by 3 bases, with 13 bases between them. Germline CDR1 and CDR2: LNHDA and SQIVND (reference sequence). The CDR3 totals 14 residues. CDR3 loop: CASNNRGGYNEQFF. The DNA of the CDR3 is TGTGCCAGTAATAACCGCGGCGGCTACAATGAGCAGTTCTTC.

V and J are TRBV27 and TRBJ2-5; TRBD2 aligns across 9 bases. The germline V gene has CDR1 MNHEY and CDR2 SMNVEV (reference sequence). V was pared by 5 bases and J by 4 bases, with 8 bases of the junction left unmatched. CDR3 length: 15 amino acids. The CDR3 reads CASSTPGLAGETQYF. The CDR3 nucleotides read TGTGCCAGCAGTACGCCGGGACTAGCTGGAGAGACCCAGTACTTC.

CDR3 coding DNA: TGTGCCACCAGCACCCGGGGGATGAACACTGAAGCTTTCTTT. Protein sequence: CATSTRGMNTEAFF. The chain joins TRBV15 to TRBJ1-1; the D gene is possibly TRBD1 (5 bases). The germline V gene has CDR1 LNHNV and CDR2 YYDKDF (reference sequence). The CDR3 has 14 residues. Trimming cost V 4 bases and J 0 bases, with 9 bases left between them. Variable domain in full (rest from reference TRBV15 and TRBJ1-1): DAMVIQNPRYQVTQFGKPVTLSCSQTLNHNVMYWYQQKSSQAPKLLFHYYDKDFNNEADTPDNFQSRRPNTSFCFLDIRSPGLGDTAMYLCATSTRGMNTEAFFGQGTRLTVV.

The chain joins TRBV5-1 to TRBJ2-7; D possibly corresponds to TRBD2 (6 bases). The CDR3 consists of 15 residues. Germline V CDR1 and CDR2: SGHRS, YFSETQ. Between the trimmed V and J ends, which lost 0 bases and 5 bases, there was a span of 15 bases. As DNA, the CDR3 is TGCGCCAGCAGCTTGGGCGGGGTTCCCGGCGACGAGCAGTACTTC. It codes for CASSLGGVPGDEQYF.

The J gene is TRBJ1-1, the V gene TRBV16; D may be TRBD1 (5 bases). Trimming pared 2 bases from V and 4 bases from J, leaving 8 bases between. The V gene's germline CDR1 is KGHSY and CDR2 FQNENV. The CDR3 contains 13 residues. The CDR3 region is CASSQRGITEAFF. In nucleotides, the CDR3 is TGTGCCAGCAGCCAAAGGGGCATCACTGAAGCTTTCTTT.

This chain connects TRBV4-2 to TRBJ2-3; TRBD2 matches 9 bases. CDR3 size: 16 residues. V lost 0 bases to trimming and J lost 2 bases; unmatched junction nucleotides: 3. CDR1 LGHNA and CDR2 YNFKEQ come from the germline V gene. The CDR3 DNA reads TGTGCCAGCAGCCAAGAGCTAGCGGGATCCACAGATACGCAGTATTTT. Translating gives CASSQELAGSTDTQYF.

The CDR3 spells CASSFTARTSGRGYNEQFF. CDR3 DNA: TGTGCCAGCAGCTTCACCGCGCGGACTAGCGGGAGGGGTTACAATGAGCAGTTCTTC. The rearrangement links TRBV28 to TRBJ2-1; 15 bases match TRBD2. V shed 6 bases, J shed 4 bases, and the junction held 13 bases outside the gene matches. The CDR3 totals 19 residues. Germline V gives CDR1 MDHEN, CDR2 SYDVKM.

The V call is TRBV11-2, the J call TRBJ2-1; 7 bases match TRBD2. The ends lost 0 bases at V and 4 bases at J; junction bases unmatched: 6. CDR3 size: 16 residues. Per the germline V gene, CDR1 is SGHAT and CDR2 is FQNNGV. CDR3 in DNA: TGTGCCAGCAGCTTAGATCTGGCTAGCGGATACAATGAGCAGTTCTTC. It encodes CASSLDLASGYNEQFF.

V usage is TRBV18 and J usage is TRBJ2-7, with 9 bases that match TRBD1. With 3 bases clipped from V and 3 bases from J, the junction kept 6 bases outside the gene matches. This CDR3 comprises 15 residues. From germline, CDR1 is KGHSH and CDR2 LQKENI. CDR3 region: CASSPTRDRVYEQYF. Here the CDR3 DNA reads TGTGCCAGCTCACCTACCCGGGACAGGGTCTACGAGCAGTACTTC.

The chain links TRBV11-2 to TRBJ2-7; the D is unclear. Trimming took off 2 bases at V and 3 bases at J, with 8 bases between the two ends. Germline-derived CDR1 and CDR2 are SGHAT and FQNNGV. The CDR3 runs to 13 residues. In nucleotides, the CDR3 is TGTGCCAGCAGCTTACTCAGTAACTACGAGCAGTACTTC. The encoded protein is CASSLLSNYEQYF. The full variable domain, completed using reference TRBV11-2 and TRBJ2-7, is EAGVAQSPRYKIIEKRQSVAFWCNPISGHATLYWYQQILGQGPKLLIQFQNNGVVDDSQLPKDRFSAERLKGVDSTLKIQPAKLEDSAVYLCASSLLSNYEQYFGPGTRLTVT.

V gene TRBV7-7 combines with J gene TRBJ2-2; 7 nucleotides line up with TRBD1. The length of the CDR3 is 13 residues. Germline V gene sequence: CDR1 SSHAT, CDR2 FNYEAQ (reference sequence). V trimming: 5 bases; J trimming: 4 bases; junction bases outside the gene matches: 1. CDR3 protein: CASSNRGTGELFF. CDR3 DNA sequence: TGTGCCAGCAGCAACAGGGGCACCGGGGAGCTGTTTTTT.

The rearrangement links TRBV7-3 to TRBJ2-2; D gene unclear. Trimming removed 2 bases at V and 6 bases at J, with 16 bases between. CDR1 is SGHTA and CDR2 is FQGTGA in the germline V gene. This CDR3 contains 16 residues. The CDR3 DNA follows: TGTGCCAGCAGCTTAGGAGCCCAAAGTATACCCGGGGAGCTGTTTTTT. Translation gives CASSLGAQSIPGELFF.